Here is one T cell receptor beta chain with its context. Its antigen remains unidentified. With a much larger clone just one base away, this may be a read error. The CDR3 totals 15 residues. Germline V CDR1 and CDR2: SGHTA, FQGTGA. The data were obtained in a study of glioma-infiltrating T cells. The study, taken as a whole, reports: Non-neoplastic patients had below-expected tissue-blood divergence, while all gliomas exceeded expectation. CDR3 overlap between tissue and blood was very small.

The iRepertoire nested amplicon-rescue multiplex PCR amplified TCR alpha and beta CDR3s from RNA. TCRdb re-called the multiplex PCR reads with MiXCR, one entry per CDR3 protein. Altogether about 110,000 distinct CDR3 sequences are present, approximately 26% being singletons, with the ten largest covering roughly a third. This receptor was obtained from a human donor with low-grade glioma or glioblastoma, undergoing nonglioma brain surgery, or in good health (not recorded which). Sequencing was performed on glioma tissue, nonneoplastic brain tissue, or PBMCs (not recorded which). V is TRBV7-3 and J is TRBJ2-3; 8 bases line up with TRBD2. The CDR3 is CASSLQSGRGDTRYF. The CDR3 nucleotides are TGTGCCAGCAGCTTACAAAGCGGGAGAGGAGATACGCGGTATTTT.